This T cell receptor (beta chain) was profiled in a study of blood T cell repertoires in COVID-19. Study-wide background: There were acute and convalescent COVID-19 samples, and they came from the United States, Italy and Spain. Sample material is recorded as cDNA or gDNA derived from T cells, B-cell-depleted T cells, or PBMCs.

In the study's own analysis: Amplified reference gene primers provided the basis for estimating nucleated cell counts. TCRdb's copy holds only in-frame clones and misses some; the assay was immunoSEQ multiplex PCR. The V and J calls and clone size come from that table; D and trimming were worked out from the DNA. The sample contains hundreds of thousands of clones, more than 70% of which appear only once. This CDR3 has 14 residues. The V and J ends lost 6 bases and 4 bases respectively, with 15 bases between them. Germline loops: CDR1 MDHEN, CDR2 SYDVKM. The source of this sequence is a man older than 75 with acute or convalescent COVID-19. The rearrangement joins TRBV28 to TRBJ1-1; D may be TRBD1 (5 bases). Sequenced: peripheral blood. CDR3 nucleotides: TGTGCCAGCAGCAAACCTGGGGGGGGCACTGAAGCTTTCTTT. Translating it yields CASSKPGGGTEAFF.